The present entry profiles one T cell receptor (beta chain) with its context. The antigen remains undetermined. These data come from a study of T cells in Graves' hyperthyroidism and ophthalmopathy. Broader study findings: Before onset, by a median of approximately 5.9 months, the model predicted ophthalmopathy. Blood also contained most expanded thyroid clonotypes above 0.001.

Amplified TCR beta CDR3 regions came from RNA transcripts. An initial round of RT-PCR targeting the TCR CDR3 relied on the HTBI primer set. A single record per CDR3 protein comes from TCRdb applying MiXCR to the multiplex PCR reads. The table includes fewer than 450,000 distinct CDR3 sequences, roughly 15% detected once. Germline CDR1 MNHEY, CDR2 SMNVEV (reference sequence). The V segment lost 8 bases and the J segment 8 bases; nucleotides outside the gene matches: 12. CDR3 size: 14 residues. Diagnosing involved the use of clinical symptoms, serum thyroxine and TRAb, thyroid ultrasound and orbital computed tomography. Each 10 ml fresh peripheral blood draw supplied the PBMCs.

The sequence was obtained from an older woman with Graves' ophthalmopathy. The sample was blood. V and J are TRBV27 and TRBJ1-1; 9 bases fit TRBD1. CDR3 loop: CASAPGQGRFEAFF. In nucleotides, the CDR3 is TGTGCCAGCGCCCCCGGACAGGGGAGGTTCGAAGCTTTCTTT.